A selection of T cell receptor beta chains follows, all from one sample in a study of T-cell reconstitution after alpha-beta-depleted transplantation in children. Via MiXCR, TCRdb re-called the PCR reads, giving one row per CDR3 protein. Here the sample spans a few hundred thousand distinct CDR3 sequences, 24% being singletons. The starting material was PBMCs, mostly from graft donor cells, obtained 360 days after TCRalphabeta/CD19-depleted stem cell transplant. The receptors originated from a female patient aged 2-15 years who had a stem cell transplant for congenital amegakaryocytic thrombocytopenia, so the T cells may come from the graft donor. The conserved cysteine and the conserved F or W are not part of the CDR3 here. Fields, in order: CDR3 protein, J gene, V gene, D gene. The D gene is left open where the match is weak.

cdr3_aa: SAGPSGGEKLF
j_call: TRBJ1-4
v_call: TRBV20-1
d_call: .

cdr3_aa: ASSPSTVEAF
j_call: TRBJ1-1
v_call: TRBV6-5
d_call: .

cdr3_aa: ASSPPLSRQGKQPQH
j_call: TRBJ1-5
v_call: TRBV18
d_call: .

cdr3_aa: ASRPGTGLPNYGYT
j_call: TRBJ1-2
v_call: TRBV4-1
d_call: TRBD1

cdr3_aa: ASSLDPPKTGYHGYT
j_call: TRBJ1-2
v_call: TRBV11-2
d_call: TRBD1

cdr3_aa: SGRDSVTGELF
j_call: TRBJ2-2
v_call: TRBV29-1
d_call: .

cdr3_aa: ASSLDGQGAHEQY
j_call: TRBJ2-7
v_call: TRBV7-9
d_call: TRBD1

cdr3_aa: SAVDRGTGIGTEAF
j_call: TRBJ1-1
v_call: TRBV20-1
d_call: TRBD1

cdr3_aa: ASNRLAGDNYEQY
j_call: TRBJ2-7
v_call: TRBV6-2/TRBV6-3
d_call: TRBD2

cdr3_aa: SARDFGVRETQY
j_call: TRBJ2-5
v_call: TRBV20-1
d_call: .

cdr3_aa: ASSYAGTVRLQY
j_call: TRBJ2-7
v_call: TRBV6-2/TRBV6-3
d_call: TRBD1

cdr3_aa: ASSSTSTTDTQY
j_call: TRBJ2-3
v_call: TRBV7-3
d_call: .

cdr3_aa: ASSEGTSVNEQF
j_call: TRBJ2-1
v_call: TRBV5-1
d_call: TRBD2

cdr3_aa: SASPTSGVVDTQY
j_call: TRBJ2-3
v_call: TRBV20-1
d_call: TRBD2

cdr3_aa: ASSLVGRYRDRAENYEQY
j_call: TRBJ2-7
v_call: TRBV7-8
d_call: TRBD1

cdr3_aa: SAHTSGGANEQF
j_call: TRBJ2-1
v_call: TRBV20-1
d_call: TRBD2

cdr3_aa: SARDPQVRVGDLAF
j_call: TRBJ1-1
v_call: TRBV20-1
d_call: .

cdr3_aa: ASSQRSRGAEKLF
j_call: TRBJ1-4
v_call: TRBV4-1
d_call: TRBD1

cdr3_aa: ASTWDRNSPLH
j_call: TRBJ1-6
v_call: TRBV5-1
d_call: TRBD1

cdr3_aa: ASSYTRTHQETQY
j_call: TRBJ2-5
v_call: TRBV6-5
d_call: .

cdr3_aa: ASSQNAGGYEQY
j_call: TRBJ2-7
v_call: TRBV4-2
d_call: TRBD1

cdr3_aa: ASSLLREGDNEQY
j_call: TRBJ2-7
v_call: TRBV7-6
d_call: .

cdr3_aa: ASSGGTPSSYNEQF
j_call: TRBJ2-1
v_call: TRBV5-1
d_call: .

cdr3_aa: ASSFSLAGGIYEQY
j_call: TRBJ2-7
v_call: TRBV7-9
d_call: TRBD2

cdr3_aa: ASSSTRGNTGELF
j_call: TRBJ2-2
v_call: TRBV7-9
d_call: .

cdr3_aa: ASSGPGRAGNEQF
j_call: TRBJ2-1
v_call: TRBV25-1
d_call: TRBD2

cdr3_aa: ASSLVLAGTDTQY
j_call: TRBJ2-3
v_call: TRBV5-1
d_call: TRBD2

cdr3_aa: ASSADIAYSYEQY
j_call: TRBJ2-7
v_call: TRBV2
d_call: .

cdr3_aa: ASGLGTSTDTQY
j_call: TRBJ2-3
v_call: TRBV12-5
d_call: .

cdr3_aa: ASSFFRDVGEQY
j_call: TRBJ2-7
v_call: TRBV6-5
d_call: .

cdr3_aa: ASSQGGLRDEQF
j_call: TRBJ2-1
v_call: TRBV4-2
d_call: .

cdr3_aa: ASSRGRDDTDTQY
j_call: TRBJ2-3
v_call: TRBV12-3/TRBV12-4
d_call: TRBD2

cdr3_aa: ASSLGIRVKETQY
j_call: TRBJ2-5
v_call: TRBV5-8
d_call: .

cdr3_aa: ATSDPQGTDEQF
j_call: TRBJ2-1
v_call: TRBV24-1
d_call: .

cdr3_aa: ASSEGVTYEQY
j_call: TRBJ2-7
v_call: TRBV12-3/TRBV12-4
d_call: .

cdr3_aa: ASSSPGTEDTDTQY
j_call: TRBJ2-3
v_call: TRBV12-3/TRBV12-4
d_call: TRBD1

cdr3_aa: AWALDPGSSGYT
j_call: TRBJ1-2
v_call: TRBV30
d_call: .

cdr3_aa: ASSSQGNSANYGYT
j_call: TRBJ1-2
v_call: TRBV5-1
d_call: .

cdr3_aa: ASPLVGGKF
j_call: TRBJ2-1
v_call: TRBV7-9
d_call: .

cdr3_aa: AIKRGGTSTDTQY
j_call: TRBJ2-3
v_call: TRBV28
d_call: .

cdr3_aa: ASSQDLAGGPVNEQF
j_call: TRBJ2-1
v_call: TRBV3-1
d_call: TRBD2

cdr3_aa: ATAIAVPYEQY
j_call: TRBJ2-7
v_call: TRBV6-5
d_call: .

cdr3_aa: ASSVAVSPADTQY
j_call: TRBJ2-3
v_call: TRBV9
d_call: .

cdr3_aa: ATSDFGPTQY
j_call: TRBJ2-3
v_call: TRBV24-1
d_call: .